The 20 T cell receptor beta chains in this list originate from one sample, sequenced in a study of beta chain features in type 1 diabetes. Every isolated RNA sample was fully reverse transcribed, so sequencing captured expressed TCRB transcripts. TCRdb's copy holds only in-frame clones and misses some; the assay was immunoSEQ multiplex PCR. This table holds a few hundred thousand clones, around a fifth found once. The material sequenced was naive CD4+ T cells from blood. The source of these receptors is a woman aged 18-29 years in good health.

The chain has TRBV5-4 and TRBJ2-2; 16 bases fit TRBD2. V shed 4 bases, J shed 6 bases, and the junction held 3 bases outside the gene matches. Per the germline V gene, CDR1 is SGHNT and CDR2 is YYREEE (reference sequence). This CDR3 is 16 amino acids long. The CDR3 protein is CASSPGLAGGAGELFF. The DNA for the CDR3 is TGTGCCAGCAGCCCGGGACTAGCGGGAGGGGCCGGGGAGCTGTTTTTT.

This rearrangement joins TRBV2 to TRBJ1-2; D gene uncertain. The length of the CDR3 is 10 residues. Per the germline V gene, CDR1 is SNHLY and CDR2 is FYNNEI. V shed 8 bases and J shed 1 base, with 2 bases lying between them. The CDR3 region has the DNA TGTGCCAGCTATAACTATGGCTACACCTTC. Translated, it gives CASYNYGYTF.

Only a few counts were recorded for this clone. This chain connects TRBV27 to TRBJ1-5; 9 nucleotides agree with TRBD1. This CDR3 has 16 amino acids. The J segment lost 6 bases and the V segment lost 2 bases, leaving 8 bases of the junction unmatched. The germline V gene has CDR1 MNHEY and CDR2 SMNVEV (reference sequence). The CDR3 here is CASSLPPRDRAQPQHF. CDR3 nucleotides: TGTGCCAGCAGTTTACCCCCGAGGGACAGGGCTCAGCCCCAGCATTTT.

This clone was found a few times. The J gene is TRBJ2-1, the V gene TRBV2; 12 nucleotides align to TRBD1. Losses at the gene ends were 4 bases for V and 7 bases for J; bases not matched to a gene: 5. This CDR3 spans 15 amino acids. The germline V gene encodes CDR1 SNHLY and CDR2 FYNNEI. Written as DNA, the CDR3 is TGTGCCAGCAGTGGGGGACAGGGGGCGAATAATGAGCAGTTCTTC. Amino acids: CASSGGQGANNEQFF.

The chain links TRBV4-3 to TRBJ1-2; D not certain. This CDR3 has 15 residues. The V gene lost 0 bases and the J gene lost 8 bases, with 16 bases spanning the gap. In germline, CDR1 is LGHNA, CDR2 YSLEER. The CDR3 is CASSQESGGHQGYTF. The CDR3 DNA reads TGCGCCAGCAGCCAAGAATCGGGCGGGCATCAAGGCTACACCTTC.

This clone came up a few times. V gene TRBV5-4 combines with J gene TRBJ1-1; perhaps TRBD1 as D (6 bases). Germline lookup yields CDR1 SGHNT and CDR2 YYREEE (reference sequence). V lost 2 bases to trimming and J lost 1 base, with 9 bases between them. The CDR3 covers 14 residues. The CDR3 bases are TGTGCCAGCAGCTTATGGGACAAGAACACTGAAGCTTTCTTT. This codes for CASSLWDKNTEAFF.

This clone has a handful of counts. In DNA, the CDR3 is TGTGCCAGCGTCGGATCAGGGGATACGCAGTATTTT. The encoded protein is CASVGSGDTQYF. The chain combines TRBV2 with TRBJ2-3; possibly TRBD1 for D (5 bases). The germline V gene has CDR1 SNHLY and CDR2 FYNNEI. V was trimmed by 8 bases and J by 6 bases, leaving 12 bases between them. CDR3 length: 12 amino acids.

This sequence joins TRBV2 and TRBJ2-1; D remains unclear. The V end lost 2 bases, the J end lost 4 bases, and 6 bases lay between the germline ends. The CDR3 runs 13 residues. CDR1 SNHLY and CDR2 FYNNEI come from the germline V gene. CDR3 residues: CASSELQYNEQFF. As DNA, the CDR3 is TGTGCCAGCAGTGAACTACAGTACAATGAGCAGTTCTTC.

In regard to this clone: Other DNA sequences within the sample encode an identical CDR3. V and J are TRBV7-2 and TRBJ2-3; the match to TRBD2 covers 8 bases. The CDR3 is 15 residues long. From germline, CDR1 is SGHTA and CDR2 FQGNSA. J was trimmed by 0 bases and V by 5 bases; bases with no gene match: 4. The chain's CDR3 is CASSPVAGSTDTQYF. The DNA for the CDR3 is TGTGCCAGCAGCCCCGTAGCGGGGAGCACAGATACGCAGTATTTT.

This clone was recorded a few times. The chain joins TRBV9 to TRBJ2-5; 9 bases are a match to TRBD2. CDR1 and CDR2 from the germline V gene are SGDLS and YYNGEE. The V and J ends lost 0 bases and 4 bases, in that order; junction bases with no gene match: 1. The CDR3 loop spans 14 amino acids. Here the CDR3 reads CASSVGGGAETQYF. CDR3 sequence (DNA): TGTGCCAGCAGCGTAGGCGGGGGGGCAGAGACCCAGTACTTC.

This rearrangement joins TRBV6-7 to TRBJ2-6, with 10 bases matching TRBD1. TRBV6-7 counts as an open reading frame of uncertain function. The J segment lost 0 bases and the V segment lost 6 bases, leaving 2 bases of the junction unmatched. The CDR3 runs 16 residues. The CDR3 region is CASRTGGFSGANVLTF. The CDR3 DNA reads TGTGCCAGCAGGACAGGGGGCTTCTCTGGGGCCAACGTCCTGACTTTC.

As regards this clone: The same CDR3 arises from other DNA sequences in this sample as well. The CDR3 protein is CASSFQGDTEAFF. CDR3 nucleotide sequence: TGCGCCAGCAGCTTTCAAGGGGATACTGAAGCTTTCTTT. The V call is TRBV5-1, the J call TRBJ1-1, with TRBD1 as a possible D gene (5 bases). CDR1 SGHRS and CDR2 YFSETQ come from the germline V gene. The CDR3 length is 13 residues. V dropped 2 bases and J dropped 5 bases, with 10 bases sitting between them.

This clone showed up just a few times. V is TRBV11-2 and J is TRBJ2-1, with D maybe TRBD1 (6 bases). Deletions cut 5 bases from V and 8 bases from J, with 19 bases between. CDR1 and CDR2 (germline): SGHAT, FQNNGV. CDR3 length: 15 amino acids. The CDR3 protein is CASSTQGPGWDEQFF. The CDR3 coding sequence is TGTGCCAGCAGCACTCAGGGGCCCGGCTGGGATGAGCAGTTCTTC.

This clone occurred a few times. The CDR3 region has the DNA TGTGCCAGTAGTATATGGAACAGGGGGAGTATAAGAGGCTATGGCTACACCTTC. Its translation: CASSIWNRGSIRGYGYTF. This sequence joins TRBV19 and TRBJ1-2, with 8 bases lining up with TRBD1. J was trimmed by 4 bases and V by 2 bases; bases with no gene match: 15. This CDR3 spans 18 amino acids. Germline V gene sequence: CDR1 LNHDA, CDR2 SQIVND (reference sequence).

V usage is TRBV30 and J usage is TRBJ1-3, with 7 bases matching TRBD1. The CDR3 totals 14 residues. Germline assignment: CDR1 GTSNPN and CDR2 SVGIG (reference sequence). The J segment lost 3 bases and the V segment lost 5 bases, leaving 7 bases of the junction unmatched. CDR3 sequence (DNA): TGTGCCTGGGCCACAGGGGACCTTGGAAACACCATATATTTT. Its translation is CAWATGDLGNTIYF.

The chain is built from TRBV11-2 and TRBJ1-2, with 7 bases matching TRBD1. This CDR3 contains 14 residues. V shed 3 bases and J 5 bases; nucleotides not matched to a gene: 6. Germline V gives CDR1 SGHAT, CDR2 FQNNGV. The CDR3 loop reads CASSLPGTAYGYTF. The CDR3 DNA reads TGTGCCAGCAGCTTGCCGGGGACAGCTTATGGCTACACCTTC.

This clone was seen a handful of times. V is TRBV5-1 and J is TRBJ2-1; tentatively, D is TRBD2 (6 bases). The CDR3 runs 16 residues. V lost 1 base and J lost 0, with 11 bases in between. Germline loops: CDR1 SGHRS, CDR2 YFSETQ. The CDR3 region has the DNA TGCGCCAGCAGCTTGTCGCTAGCGAGCTCCTACAATGAGCAGTTCTTC. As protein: CASSLSLASSYNEQFF.

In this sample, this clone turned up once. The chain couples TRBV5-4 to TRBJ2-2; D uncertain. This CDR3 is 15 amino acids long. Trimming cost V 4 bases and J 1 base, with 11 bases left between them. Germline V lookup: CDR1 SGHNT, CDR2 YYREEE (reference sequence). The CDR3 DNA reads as TGTGCCAGCAGCCTTGACTTCCAGAACACCGGGGAGCTGTTTTTT. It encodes CASSLDFQNTGELFF.

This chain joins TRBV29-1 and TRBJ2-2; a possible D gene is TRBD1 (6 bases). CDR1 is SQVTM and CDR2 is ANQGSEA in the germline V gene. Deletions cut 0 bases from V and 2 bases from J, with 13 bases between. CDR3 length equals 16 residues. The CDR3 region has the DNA TGCAGCGTTGAAGAGTCAGGGGTGAAAAACACCGGGGAGCTGTTTTTT. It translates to CSVEESGVKNTGELFF.

CDR3 coding DNA: TGTGCCAGCAGCTTGGTCGCAAACCGACTCCAAGAGACCCAGTACTTC. Encoded protein: CASSLVANRLQETQYF. The gene calls are TRBV5-4 and TRBJ2-5; D call uncertain. This CDR3 spans 16 amino acids. Trimming pared 0 bases from V and 1 base from J, leaving 13 bases between. Germline values: CDR1 SGHNT, CDR2 YYREEE (reference sequence).